The text below deals with one T cell receptor (beta chain). The data stem from a study of sequential checkpoint blockade in melanoma. This table comes from immunoSEQ multiplex PCR, and its TCRdb copy is limited to in-frame clones, with some not included. Among 7,500 to 8,500 clones, less than 25% were seen once, and the ten largest hold approximately 6%. The treatment denotes: randomized to nivolumab then ipilimumab (arm A) or the reverse (arm B). The V gene's germline CDR1 is SGHRS and CDR2 YFSETQ. V shed 1 base and J shed 4 bases, with 14 bases lying between them. There are 16 residues in the CDR3. The clonotype was recovered from a human donor with melanoma. The sample was tumor tissue (inferred from file names), taken from a patient given nivolumab and ipilimumab in sequence. The chain uses TRBV5-1 and TRBJ1-4, with D perhaps TRBD1 (5 bases). CDR3 sequence: CASSLSPPGLNEKLFF. The DNA for the CDR3 is TGCGCCAGCAGCTTGAGTCCTCCGGGGCTTAATGAAAAACTGTTTTTT.